Listed below are T cell receptor beta chains from one sample, sequenced in a study of technical replicates of blood from a handful of donors. Some clones are missing from TCRdb's copy, which holds only in-frame ones; the method was immunoSEQ multiplex PCR. Of roughly 13,000 clones detected, 80% to 85% appear once; the ten largest clones hold under 13%. The sequencing input was PBMCs. Every receptor here comes from a human donor in good health. Each CDR3 is given with its conserved first and last residue. A D gene is named only where the DNA matches it firmly. Only some rows state a clone size, as once, few, many or a class for expanded clones.

cdr3_nt	cdr3_aa	v_call	j_call	d_call	clone_size
TGTGCCAGCCGGCCTTTGACAGGGATCAATCAGCCCCAGCATTTT	CASRPLTGINQPQHF	TRBV6-5	TRBJ1-5	TRBD1	few
TGTGCCAGCAGCGCGGTGGTTGAAAAACTGTTTTTT	CASSAVVEKLFF	TRBV28	TRBJ1-4	-	-
TGTGCCAGCAGCTTCTTTACCAACCGGGGCGAGCAGTACTTC	CASSFFTNRGEQYF	TRBV28	TRBJ2-7	-	-
TGTGCCAGCAGCGTTCTGGCCAGGGGAAACATTCAGTACTTC	CASSVLARGNIQYF	TRBV5-6	TRBJ2-4	-	-
TGTGCCTGGAGCGATACAGGGGGCGACGGCTACACCTTC	CAWSDTGGDGYTF	TRBV30	TRBJ1-2	TRBD1	-
TGTGCCAGCAGGCTGTCTGAGGGAGCTGGGGCCAACGTCCTGACTTTC	CASRLSEGAGANVLTF	TRBV2	TRBJ2-6	-	few
TGTGCCAGCAGCTTGACTGGAGTAGAGACCCAGTACTTC	CASSLTGVETQYF	TRBV5-5	TRBJ2-5	-	-
TGTGCCAGCAGAGACCGGGACTACTCCTACAATGAGCAGTTCTTC	CASRDRDYSYNEQFF	TRBV6-1	TRBJ2-1	TRBD2	-
TGCGCCAGCAGTGACCGGCAACTAGCGGGGGCCTACGAGCAGTACTTC	CASSDRQLAGAYEQYF	TRBV10-2	TRBJ2-7	TRBD2	-
TGTGCCAGTAGCATGACTAGGCCCATCTCCTACAATGAGCAGTTCTTC	CASSMTRPISYNEQFF	TRBV19	TRBJ2-1	-	-
TGTGCCAGTAGTATAGACCTCTACAATGAGCAGTTCTTC	CASSIDLYNEQFF	TRBV19	TRBJ2-1	-	-
TGCGCCAGCAGCTCCGGGACAGTCTACGAGCAGTACTTC	CASSSGTVYEQYF	TRBV10-2	TRBJ2-7	TRBD1	-
TGTGCCAGCACCAAACCCGGGGAGGGCAATCAGCCCCAGCATTTT	CASTKPGEGNQPQHF	TRBV6-6	TRBJ1-5	-	-
TGTGCCAGCAGCTCAACAATCGGACAGATTAACTATGGCTACACCTTC	CASSSTIGQINYGYTF	TRBV7-3	TRBJ1-2	-	-
TGTGCCAGCAGCTTAGGGGGCCGAGCTTACAATGAGCAGTTCTTC	CASSLGGRAYNEQFF	TRBV5-8	TRBJ2-1	TRBD1	-
TGTGCCAGCAGTTACGTCCGGACTAGTTCTTTGAATGAGCAGTTCTTC	CASSYVRTSSLNEQFF	TRBV6-5	TRBJ2-1	TRBD2	few
TGTGCCAGCTCACCGCCCAAAATACAGGGGGACGGCTCCTACGAGCAGTACTTC	CASSPPKIQGDGSYEQYF	TRBV18	TRBJ2-7	TRBD1	once
TGTGCCAGCAGTAAAACAGCCAACTACGAGCAGTACTTC	CASSKTANYEQYF	TRBV6-5	TRBJ2-7	-	-
TGCGCCAGCAGCCAAGAGGAGGGGGCGAGTGGTGGCTACACCTTC	CASSQEEGASGGYTF	TRBV4-1	TRBJ1-2	TRBD1	-
TGCAGCGTTCATCGGGGGGGAAACGAGCAGTACTTC	CSVHRGGNEQYF	TRBV29-1	TRBJ2-7	TRBD2	-
TGTGCCTGGCAACGGCAAGAGACCCAGTACTTC	CAWQRQETQYF	TRBV30	TRBJ2-5	-	-
TGCGCCAGCAGCCTGGGGGCGGCGGGAGCCCAGAACAATGAGCAGTTCTTC	CASSLGAAGAQNNEQFF	TRBV5-1	TRBJ2-1	-	-
TGCAGCGTCGTGACAGAGAACACCGGGGAGCTGTTTTTT	CSVVTENTGELFF	TRBV29-1	TRBJ2-2	-	-
TGTGCCAGCAGTGAATCGCGGTCAGGGGCTGGAAACACCATATATTTT	CASSESRSGAGNTIYF	TRBV6-1	TRBJ1-3	-	-
TGTGCCAGCAGCGACTGGGACAGGGGGCCCTACAATGAGCAGTTCTTC	CASSDWDRGPYNEQFF	TRBV7-9	TRBJ2-1	TRBD1	-
TGTGCCAGCAGCCCCCGGACAGAGAGCACAGATACGCAGTATTTT	CASSPRTESTDTQYF	TRBV7-8	TRBJ2-3	-	-
TGTGCCAGCAGGAGCCAGGGGCTTAGCACTGAAGCTTTCTTT	CASRSQGLSTEAFF	TRBV2	TRBJ1-1	-	-
TGCGCCAGCAGTCAATCGATGGCAGGGGTTAGCAATCAGCCCCAGCATTTT	CASSQSMAGVSNQPQHF	TRBV23-1	TRBJ1-5	-	-
TGTGCCAGCTCACCTGAGGGCCTTGCTCAACTGTTTTTT	CASSPEGLAQLFF	TRBV18	TRBJ1-4	-	-
TGTGCCAGCAGCTCCGGGTATGGACAGGGGAACACCGGGGAGCTGTTTTTT	CASSSGYGQGNTGELFF	TRBV11-3	TRBJ2-2	TRBD1	-
TGTGCCAGCAGCGGGGGGGGAATCCTAGCAAATCAGCCCCAGCATTTT	CASSGGGILANQPQHF	TRBV21-1	TRBJ1-5	-	once
TGCGCCAGCAGCCCCGGGACACAGGAAAACATTCAGTACTTC	CASSPGTQENIQYF	TRBV10-1	TRBJ2-4	-	once
TGTGCCAGCAGCGCCGGCCTAGCGGGCTACGAGCAGTACTTC	CASSAGLAGYEQYF	TRBV14	TRBJ2-7	TRBD2	-
TGTGCCAGCAGCTTAGTATTAGCAGGGGGCGGATTGAACACTGAAGCTTTCTTT	CASSLVLAGGGLNTEAFF	TRBV11-2	TRBJ1-1	TRBD1	-
TGTGCCAGCAGCCAACCGGGACTAGCGGGAAAGCTTGTAAGGACCCAGTACTTC	CASSQPGLAGKLVRTQYF	TRBV4-2	TRBJ2-5	TRBD2	-
TGTGCCAGTAGTATAGTCAACAGGGGGGAAGTCCCGCAGTATTTT	CASSIVNRGEVPQYF	TRBV19	TRBJ2-3	TRBD1	-
TGTGCCAGCAGTGAGACGGGAGGTGACACCGGGGAGCTGTTTTTT	CASSETGGDTGELFF	TRBV6-4	TRBJ2-2	TRBD2	-
TGTGCCAGTAGCCAGGGATCCAATGAGCAGTTCTTC	CASSQGSNEQFF	TRBV19	TRBJ2-1	-	-
TGTGCCAGCAGTTACTCGATGGTGGGAGGCTCCTACGAGCAGTACTTC	CASSYSMVGGSYEQYF	TRBV6-5	TRBJ2-7	-	-
TGTGCCAGTAGTAGGGTGATAGGCGGGAGGGGCTACGAGCAGTACTTC	CASSRVIGGRGYEQYF	TRBV19	TRBJ2-7	TRBD2	-
TGTGCCAGCAGGGCCTCAGGGGTAGACACCGGGGAGCTGTTTTTT	CASRASGVDTGELFF	TRBV2	TRBJ2-2	-	-
TGTGCCAGCAGCCGGTCCGGGATCGGGGAGCTGTTTTTT	CASSRSGIGELFF	TRBV5-5	TRBJ2-2	-	-
TGTGCCAGCAGCCCCAATTCCTACGAGCAGTACTTC	CASSPNSYEQYF	TRBV11-1	TRBJ2-7	-	-
TGTGCCATCAGTGAGGGTGAGACGCGGGCCTCCCAAGAGACCCAGTACTTC	CAISEGETRASQETQYF	TRBV10-3	TRBJ2-5	-	-
TGTGCCAGCAGTCGGGACAGGGCGGGATCGGGCTATGGCTACACCTTC	CASSRDRAGSGYGYTF	TRBV2	TRBJ1-2	TRBD1	-
TGTGCCAGCAGTTGGGGGCCGACGACTGAAGCTTTCTTT	CASSWGPTTEAFF	TRBV27	TRBJ1-1	-	-
TGTGCCAGCAGTTACGTACAGGGGGGACAGCCCCAGCATTTT	CASSYVQGGQPQHF	TRBV6-6	TRBJ1-5	TRBD1	-
TGTGCCAGCAGCCCTCAGGGGGCGAACACCGGGGAGCTGTTTTTT	CASSPQGANTGELFF	TRBV7-6	TRBJ2-2	TRBD1	-
TGTGCCAGCAGCCTAACAGCGGGAGAAACAGATACGCAGTATTTT	CASSLTAGETDTQYF	TRBV7-9	TRBJ2-3	TRBD2	-
TGTGCCAGCAGCAAAGGGCGGGAGGGCCGGTACGAGCAGTACTTC	CASSKGREGRYEQYF	TRBV21-1	TRBJ2-7	-	-
TGTGCCAGCAGCCAGGGTGCAGATACGCAGTATTTT	CASSQGADTQYF	TRBV27	TRBJ2-3	-	once
TGTGCCAGCTTGGTGGGAGGTTATACCGGGGAGCTGTTTTTT	CASLVGGYTGELFF	TRBV7-9	TRBJ2-2	-	-
TGTGCCAGTAGTATTGGGACTGCCGCGAAAGGCTACACCTTC	CASSIGTAAKGYTF	TRBV19	TRBJ1-2	-	-